This is a list of T cell receptor beta chains from one sample in a study of cytotoxic CD8 clonotypes in ibrutinib-treated CLL. Profiling relied on immunoSEQ multiplex PCR, and the TCRdb table lists in-frame clones only, not all of them. This sample carries hundreds of thousands of clones, 60% to 75% of them seen once, and the ten largest clones take 15%. Material: PBMCs, obtained after 24 months of ibrutinib treatment. These TCRs come from a human donor with chronic lymphocytic leukemia. CDR3s include the opening cysteine and the closing phenylalanine or tryptophan. Fields, in order: V gene, D gene, clone size, J gene, CDR3 protein, CDR3 DNA. The D gene is left open where the match is weak. Part of the rows lack a size; the others show once, few, many or a class for expanded clones.

v_call: TRBV28
d_call: -
clone_size: -
j_call: TRBJ2-5
cdr3_aa: CASSSPFEGETQYF
cdr3_nt: TGTGCCAGCAGTTCCCCGTTCGAGGGAGAGACCCAGTACTTC

v_call: TRBV29-1
d_call: -
clone_size: -
j_call: TRBJ1-1
cdr3_aa: CSATPGGVNTEAFF
cdr3_nt: TGCAGCGCGACACCGGGGGGGGTGAACACTGAAGCTTTCTTT

v_call: TRBV15
d_call: -
clone_size: -
j_call: TRBJ2-3
cdr3_aa: CATSRDEADTQYF
cdr3_nt: TGTGCCACCAGCAGAGATGAGGCAGATACGCAGTATTTT

v_call: TRBV18
d_call: TRBD1
clone_size: once
j_call: TRBJ2-5
cdr3_aa: CASSPGQGAETQYF
cdr3_nt: TGTGCCAGCTCACCGGGACAGGGGGCGGAGACCCAGTACTTC

v_call: TRBV11-3
d_call: -
clone_size: -
j_call: TRBJ2-3
cdr3_aa: CASRAAGSRIQYF
cdr3_nt: TGTGCCAGCAGGGCTGCCGGGAGCCGAATACAGTATTTT

v_call: TRBV27
d_call: -
clone_size: -
j_call: TRBJ2-6
cdr3_aa: CASSSLSGANVLTF
cdr3_nt: TGTGCCAGCAGTTCCCTCTCTGGGGCCAACGTCCTGACTTTC

v_call: TRBV6-5
d_call: -
clone_size: -
j_call: TRBJ2-1
cdr3_aa: CASSAVPYNEQFF
cdr3_nt: TGTGCCAGTTCAGCGGTCCCCTACAATGAGCAGTTCTTC

v_call: TRBV15
d_call: -
clone_size: few
j_call: TRBJ2-1
cdr3_aa: CATSRELRNEQFF
cdr3_nt: TGTGCCACCAGCAGAGAGCTAAGGAATGAGCAGTTCTTC

v_call: TRBV19
d_call: -
clone_size: -
j_call: TRBJ1-5
cdr3_aa: CASSISVGSQPQHF
cdr3_nt: TGTGCCAGTAGTATTTCCGTGGGGAGTCAGCCCCAGCATTTT

v_call: TRBV5-1
d_call: TRBD1
clone_size: few
j_call: TRBJ2-1
cdr3_aa: CASAGGAVNNEQFF
cdr3_nt: TGCGCCAGCGCAGGGGGCGCGGTAAACAATGAGCAGTTCTTC

v_call: TRBV5-1
d_call: -
clone_size: -
j_call: TRBJ2-7
cdr3_aa: CASSGGPYRDEQYF
cdr3_nt: TGCGCCAGCAGCGGGGGGCCCTACCGGGACGAGCAGTACTTC

v_call: TRBV6-5
d_call: -
clone_size: few
j_call: TRBJ2-7
cdr3_aa: CASSYGQAGLYEQYF
cdr3_nt: TGTGCCAGCAGTTACGGTCAGGCGGGGCTCTACGAGCAGTACTTC

v_call: TRBV5-6
d_call: -
clone_size: -
j_call: TRBJ2-1
cdr3_aa: CASSDTTGLLYNEQFF
cdr3_nt: TGTGCCAGCAGCGATACCACAGGTCTTCTCTACAATGAGCAGTTCTTC

v_call: TRBV4-2
d_call: -
clone_size: -
j_call: TRBJ2-2
cdr3_aa: CASRTANTGELFF
cdr3_nt: TGTGCCAGCAGGACAGCGAACACCGGGGAGCTGTTTTTT

v_call: TRBV29-1
d_call: TRBD2
clone_size: -
j_call: TRBJ2-1
cdr3_aa: CSVEPTLAGGQQFF
cdr3_nt: TGCAGCGTTGAGCCGACCCTAGCGGGAGGGCAGCAGTTCTTC

v_call: TRBV29-1
d_call: TRBD2
clone_size: -
j_call: TRBJ2-1
cdr3_aa: CSVEEFGGGRVNEQFF
cdr3_nt: TGCAGCGTTGAAGAGTTTGGGGGCGGGAGGGTCAATGAGCAGTTCTTC

v_call: TRBV4-1
d_call: -
clone_size: few
j_call: TRBJ1-1
cdr3_aa: CASSQTPQAMNTEAFF
cdr3_nt: TGCGCCAGCAGCCAGACGCCACAGGCTATGAACACTGAAGCTTTCTTT

v_call: TRBV18
d_call: -
clone_size: -
j_call: TRBJ2-7
cdr3_aa: CASSPGAGTNEQYF
cdr3_nt: TGTGCCAGCTCACCGGGAGCAGGGACCAACGAGCAGTACTTC

v_call: TRBV5-1
d_call: TRBD1
clone_size: few
j_call: TRBJ1-2
cdr3_aa: CASSPGDRGNYGYTF
cdr3_nt: TGCGCCAGCAGCCCGGGGGACAGGGGTAACTATGGCTACACCTTC

v_call: TRBV2
d_call: TRBD2
clone_size: -
j_call: TRBJ2-1
cdr3_aa: CASSKGLAGGYNEQFF
cdr3_nt: TGTGCCAGCAGTAAGGGACTAGCGGGAGGATACAATGAGCAGTTCTTC

v_call: TRBV25-1
d_call: TRBD2
clone_size: -
j_call: TRBJ2-3
cdr3_aa: CASSATSGTQYF
cdr3_nt: TGTGCCAGCAGTGCGACTAGCGGGACGCAGTATTTT

v_call: TRBV29-1
d_call: TRBD2
clone_size: few
j_call: TRBJ2-7
cdr3_aa: CSAKSLAPYEQYF
cdr3_nt: TGCAGCGCCAAGTCACTAGCGCCCTACGAGCAGTACTTC

v_call: TRBV2
d_call: TRBD2
clone_size: -
j_call: TRBJ2-1
cdr3_aa: CASSPLAGGLSEQFF
cdr3_nt: TGTGCCAGCAGTCCACTAGCGGGAGGGCTGTCTGAGCAGTTCTTC

v_call: TRBV15
d_call: TRBD1
clone_size: few
j_call: TRBJ1-5
cdr3_aa: CASQVDRGSQPQHF
cdr3_nt: TGTGCCAGCCAAGTCGACAGGGGATCTCAGCCCCAGCATTTT

v_call: TRBV30
d_call: TRBD2
clone_size: -
j_call: TRBJ2-5
cdr3_aa: CAWGAGAGSTETQYF
cdr3_nt: TGTGCCTGGGGAGCGGGGGCAGGTTCGACTGAGACCCAGTACTTC

v_call: TRBV6-5
d_call: -
clone_size: -
j_call: TRBJ2-1
cdr3_aa: CASKDYNEQFF
cdr3_nt: TGTGCCAGCAAAGACTACAATGAGCAGTTCTTC

v_call: TRBV6-5
d_call: -
clone_size: -
j_call: TRBJ2-7
cdr3_aa: CASSYGDEQYF
cdr3_nt: TGTGCCAGCAGTTATGGGGACGAGCAGTACTTC

v_call: TRBV27
d_call: TRBD1
clone_size: -
j_call: TRBJ2-1
cdr3_aa: CASRVDRRDYNEQFF
cdr3_nt: TGTGCCAGCAGGGTGGACAGGCGAGACTACAATGAGCAGTTCTTC

v_call: TRBV29-1
d_call: TRBD1
clone_size: -
j_call: TRBJ2-7
cdr3_aa: CSVRGTGEVHEQYF
cdr3_nt: TGCAGCGTGAGGGGGACAGGGGAAGTTCACGAGCAGTACTTC

v_call: TRBV6-6
d_call: -
clone_size: -
j_call: TRBJ1-3
cdr3_aa: CASSSLSLTGRNTIYF
cdr3_nt: TGTGCCAGCAGTTCCCTCTCTTTGACAGGAAGAAACACCATATATTTT

v_call: TRBV9
d_call: TRBD2
clone_size: once
j_call: TRBJ2-1
cdr3_aa: CASSVSGRGDEQFF
cdr3_nt: TGTGCCAGCAGCGTTAGCGGGAGGGGAGATGAGCAGTTCTTC

v_call: TRBV6-6
d_call: -
clone_size: -
j_call: TRBJ2-1
cdr3_aa: CASRRVNEQFF
cdr3_nt: TGTGCCAGCAGACGGGTAAATGAGCAGTTCTTC

v_call: TRBV30
d_call: TRBD1
clone_size: -
j_call: TRBJ1-5
cdr3_aa: CAWRGQTNQPQHF
cdr3_nt: TGTGCCTGGAGGGGACAGACAAATCAGCCCCAGCATTTT